A single TCR beta chain is shown here with its context. Its target is not known. Sequencing of TCR beta, carried out with a high-throughput approach, was applied to CD8+ and CD4+ T cells from the blood. Negative isolation yielded the CD8+ and CD4+ T cells, while FACS enriched the TEMRA cells. The record originates from a study of CD8 T cells in Susac syndrome. Study background: Patients with Susac syndrome were, at the time of blood collection, therapy-naive, maintained on corticosteroids, or maintained on intravenous immunoglobulin alone.

Study-wide points: Susac-specific public clones were found in both the total CD8+ and the CD8+ TEMRA repertoires, with about 17 in the former and five in the latter.

The CDR3 runs 17 residues. V was pared by 1 base and J by 5 bases, with 11 bases of the junction left unmatched. CDR1 is GTSNPN, CDR2 SVGIG, per germline (reference sequence). An amount of RNA that ranged from roughly 0.45 to 1 ug was reverse transcribed with random hexamers. MiXCR was run by TCRdb on the immunoSEQ multiplex PCR reads, yielding one entry per CDR3 protein. The table shows around 170,000 distinct CDR3 sequences, with approximately 95% occurring only once. The TCR originated in a human donor with Susac syndrome. The sample was CD8+ T cells from PBMCs. J is TRBJ2-5 and V is TRBV30; 12 bases align to TRBD2. The CDR3 loop is CAWSATRTSGGMETQYF. The DNA of the CDR3 is TGTGCCTGGAGTGCCACCCGCACTAGCGGGGGGATGGAGACCCAGTACTTC.